This T cell receptor beta chain was sequenced during a study of OX40 agonist ivuxolimab in advanced cancers. Study overall: The drug used for patients, ivuxolimab, was an agonistic anti-OX40 (CD134) antibody.

Germline CDR1 reads ENHRY; CDR2 reads SYGVKD. Trimming took 2 bases from V and 2 from J, leaving 13 bases between them. The CDR3 contains 16 residues. The table came from immunoSEQ multiplex PCR; TCRdb's copy has only in-frame clones and leaves some out. The data show tens of thousands of clones, with 90% to 95% seen just once and roughly 0.72% held by the top ten. Systemic immunosuppression or a history of autoimmune disease excluded patients. Collection of blood occurred at baseline, at cycle 4 day 1, and at cycle 7 day 1. The specimen comprised CD4+ or CD8+ T cells sorted from blood, sampled in a trial of the OX40 agonist ivuxolimab. This TCR derives from an adult with an advanced solid tumor such as melanoma, head and neck, liver or kidney cancer. The chain recombines TRBV10-3 with TRBJ1-5; possibly TRBD1 for D (6 bases). The DNA for the CDR3 is TGTGCCATCAGTGAGCAAGACAGGTACGGCAATCAGCCCCAGCATTTT. It specifies CAISEQDRYGNQPQHF.